One and the same sample provided the 29 T cell receptor beta chains below, sequenced in a study of blood T cell repertoires in COVID-19 (dated by TCRdb to between 2020 and 2021). Library preparation employed the immunoSEQ multiplex PCR assay. The table was pulled from immuneACCESS by TCRdb, which kept in-frame rearrangements only. Such tables lose some clones; where checked, under half of the loss comes from unresolved V genes, and the rest has no known cause. This sample comprises 440,000 or so clones, about 88% of them detected only once. The top ten constitute about 1.6% of the sample. What was sequenced was peripheral blood. The receptors were sampled from a middle-aged woman with COVID-19, enrolled during active disease.

The chain is built from TRBV6-6 and TRBJ2-7, with TRBD2 matching over 12 bases. The CDR3 length is 14 residues. The V segment lost 6 bases and the J segment 7 bases; nucleotides outside the gene matches: 7. Germline V gene data show CDR1 as MNHNY and CDR2 as SVGAGI (reference sequence). The CDR3 DNA reads TGTGCCAGCAGACTGACTAGCGGGGGAGGGGAGCAGTACTTC. This sequence encodes CASRLTSGGGEQYF.

The rearrangement joins TRBV7-9 to TRBJ1-6; 7 bases are shared with TRBD1. CDR1 and CDR2 (germline): SEHNR, FQNEAQ (reference sequence). The CDR3 extends over 13 amino acids. Trimming took 6 bases from V and 9 from J; bases not matched to a gene: 5. The CDR3 region has the DNA TGTGCCAGCAGTGCAGGGGGATCTTCACCCCTCCACTTT. Its translation: CASSAGGSSPLHF. Full variable domain (outside the CDR3, taken from reference TRBV7-9 and TRBJ1-6): DTGVSQNPRHKITKRGQNVTFRCDPISEHNRLYWYRQTLGQGPEFLTYFQNEAQLEKSRLLSDRFSAERPKGSFSTLEIQRTEQGDSAMYLCASSAGGSSPLHFGNGTRLTVT.

This clone was observed once. The rearrangement links TRBV28 to TRBJ2-3, with D possibly TRBD1 on 6 matching bases. V was shortened by 4 bases and J by 4 bases, with 12 bases between the two germline ends. The CDR3 sequence is 14 residues long. The germline gives CDR1 MDHEN, CDR2 SYDVKM. CDR3 sequence (DNA): TGTGCCAGCAGTTCAAACAGGGCGCCAGATACGCAGTATTTT. Translation gives CASSSNRAPDTQYF.

The chain has TRBV25-1 and TRBJ1-4; 8 bases line up with TRBD1. The CDR3 extends over 13 amino acids. Per germline, CDR1 MGHDK and CDR2 SYGVNS. V dropped 6 bases and J dropped 5; count of bases not matched to a gene: 2. Here the CDR3 reads CASRDRENEKLFF. The CDR3 DNA reads TGTGCCAGCAGGGACAGGGAGAATGAAAAACTGTTTTTT.

The chain is built from TRBV7-2 and TRBJ2-5, with D possibly TRBD2 on 5 matching bases. V gave up 5 bases and J gave up 4 bases, with 14 bases separating them. The CDR3 is 14 residues long. CDR1 and CDR2 (germline): SGHTA, FQGNSA. The CDR3 here is CASSRGASPETQYF. CDR3 nucleotide sequence: TGTGCCAGCAGCCGCGGCGCTAGCCCAGAGACCCAGTACTTC.

This clone showed up just a few times. The chain recombines TRBV27 with TRBJ2-7, with D possibly being TRBD2 (6 bases). The CDR3 is made up of 15 amino acids. Deletions cut 4 bases from V and 3 bases from J, with 16 bases between. Looked up from germline, CDR1 is MNHEY and CDR2 is SMNVEV (reference sequence). The DNA of the CDR3 is TGTGCCAGCAGTTCAGGAGGGTGGCAGGGCTACGAGCAGTACTTC. Translating it yields CASSSGGWQGYEQYF.

This chain joins TRBV6-5 and TRBJ2-7; TRBD1 matches 9 bases. CDR1 is MNHEY, CDR2 SVGAGI, per germline. The CDR3 consists of 13 residues. Trimming took 10 bases from V and 2 from J; bases not matched to a gene: 6. The CDR3 sequence is CAISGQGPYEQYF. The CDR3, as DNA: TGTGCCATCTCGGGACAGGGACCCTACGAGCAGTACTTC.

A word on this clone: The same CDR3 also results from other DNA sequences found in this sample. The chain links TRBV11-2 to TRBJ2-7; no reliable D call. The V end lost 5 bases, the J end lost 2 bases, and 4 bases lay between the germline ends. Germline V gene data show CDR1 as SGHAT and CDR2 as FQNNGV. The CDR3 is made up of 11 amino acids. CDR3 sequence reads: CASSRTYEQYF. In DNA, the CDR3 is TGTGCCAGCAGCCGTACCTACGAGCAGTACTTC. The full variable domain, completed using reference TRBV11-2 and TRBJ2-7, is EAGVAQSPRYKIIEKRQSVAFWCNPISGHATLYWYQQILGQGPKLLIQFQNNGVVDDSQLPKDRFSAERLKGVDSTLKIQPAKLEDSAVYLCASSRTYEQYFGPGTRLTVT.

This chain joins TRBV30 and TRBJ2-5; the D is unclear. This CDR3 comprises 14 residues. CDR1 and CDR2 (germline): GTSNPN, SVGIG (reference sequence). V gave up 0 bases and J gave up 4 bases, with 12 bases separating them. CDR3 coding DNA: TGTGCCTGGAGTGTTGGAGCCATGGGAGAGACCCAGTACTTC. It is translated as CAWSVGAMGETQYF. The variable domain in full, with the rest retrieved from reference TRBV30 and TRBJ2-5, is SQTIHQWPATLVQPVGSPLSLECTVEGTSNPNLYWYRQAAGRGLQLLFYSVGIGQISSEVPQNLSASRPQDRQFILSSKKLLLSDSGFYLCAWSVGAMGETQYFGPGTRLLVL.

This chain joins TRBV25-1 and TRBJ2-1; 7 bases are a match to TRBD2. The germline V gene encodes CDR1 MGHDK and CDR2 SYGVNS. Trimming took 1 base from V and 4 from J; bases not matched to a gene: 1. CDR3 length: 14 amino acids. In DNA form, the CDR3 reads TGTGCCAGCAGTGAATGGGGGGGATACAATGAGCAGTTCTTC. This codes for CASSEWGGYNEQFF.

This clone was seen a single time. The chain recombines TRBV2 with TRBJ1-5; 7 bases line up with TRBD1. This CDR3 contains 16 residues. Germline V gene sequence: CDR1 SNHLY, CDR2 FYNNEI. V gave up 4 bases and J gave up 1 base; unmatched junction bases: 7. CDR3 coding DNA: TGTGCCAGCAGTGGACAGGGTAAAGTGAGCAATCAGCCCCAGCATTTT. Protein product: CASSGQGKVSNQPQHF.

The chain couples TRBV18 to TRBJ2-1, with D uncertain. Germline CDR1 and CDR2: KGHSH and LQKENI. V gave up 4 bases and J gave up 6 bases, with 7 bases separating them. The CDR3 length is 12 residues. As DNA, the CDR3 is TGTGCCAGCTCACTGCCTACCAATGAGCAGTTCTTC. Residues: CASSLPTNEQFF.

The chain is built from TRBV5-6 and TRBJ1-2; 9 bases map to TRBD1. Per the germline V gene, CDR1 is SGHDT and CDR2 is YYEEEE. The CDR3 covers 15 residues. J gave up 4 bases and V 2 bases, and 6 bases lay outside the gene matches. CDR3 region: CASSLNRGRGYGYTF. In nucleotides, the CDR3 is TGTGCCAGCAGCTTAAACAGGGGGCGCGGCTATGGCTACACCTTC.

The chain carries TRBV30 and TRBJ1-1, with 10 bases aligning to TRBD1. The CDR3 has 17 residues. Per germline, CDR1 GTSNPN and CDR2 SVGIG (reference sequence). Trimming cost V 3 bases and J 1 base; bases outside gene matches: 11. The CDR3 DNA reads as TGTGCCTGGAGCGCCAAGACAGGGGGCAGGGGGAACACTGAAGCTTTCTTT. Amino acids: CAWSAKTGGRGNTEAFF.

The chain uses TRBV25-1 and TRBJ2-3, with 7 bases aligning to TRBD2. CDR3 length equals 14 residues. The germline gives CDR1 MGHDK, CDR2 SYGVNS. V lost 8 bases and J lost 1; bases outside the gene matches: 6. The CDR3 reads CASSPAGRTDTQYF. As DNA, the CDR3 is TGTGCCAGCTCTCCAGCGGGGCGCACAGATACGCAGTATTTT.

The CDR3 coding sequence is TGTGCCAGCAGCTTCTCGCGGAGCTCCTACGAGCAGTACTTC. Translating it yields CASSFSRSSYEQYF. The gene calls are TRBV7-6 and TRBJ2-7; no firm D call. This CDR3 is 14 amino acids long. Germline lookup yields CDR1 SGHVS and CDR2 FNYEAQ. Trimming cost V 3 bases and J 0 bases, with 9 bases left between them.

The genes are TRBV29-1 and TRBJ1-4; D unclear. V shed 7 bases and J shed 8 bases, with 17 bases lying between them. CDR1 and CDR2 from the germline V gene are SQVTM and ANQGSEA. The CDR3 length is 13 residues. The DNA for the CDR3 is TGCAGCGGCCGACTCGGCAGTAAAGAAAAACTGTTTTTT. Translation: CSGRLGSKEKLFF.

The chain is built from TRBV10-3 and TRBJ1-4; TRBD1 matches 8 bases. The CDR3 consists of 15 residues. J gave up 8 bases and V 0 bases, and 5 bases lay outside the gene matches. Germline CDR1 and CDR2: ENHRY and SYGVKD. CDR3 sequence: CAISESSGGEEKLFF. In DNA form, the CDR3 reads TGTGCCATCAGTGAGTCTTCAGGGGGCGAGGAAAAACTGTTTTTT.

The V and J genes are TRBV18 and TRBJ1-1; 8 nucleotides match TRBD1. The germline V gene encodes CDR1 KGHSH and CDR2 LQKENI. The CDR3 runs 15 residues. Germline trimming cut 5 bases from V and 4 bases from J; bases unmatched to any gene: 9. CDR3 sequence: CASSDTGGLGTEAFF. The DNA of the CDR3 is TGTGCCAGCTCAGACACAGGGGGTCTGGGCACTGAAGCTTTCTTT. Full variable domain (remainder filled in from reference TRBV18 and TRBJ1-1): NAGVMQNPRHLVRRRGQEARLRCSPMKGHSHVYWYRQLPEEGLKFMVYLQKENIIDESGMPKERFSAEFPKEGPSILRIQQVVRGDSAAYFCASSDTGGLGTEAFFGQGTRLTVV.

The chain links TRBV6-6 to TRBJ1-1, with a possible D match to TRBD1 (5 bases). Per the germline V gene, CDR1 is MNHNY and CDR2 is SVGAGI (reference sequence). This CDR3 is 16 amino acids long. Deletions cut 7 bases from V and 5 bases from J, with 23 bases between. The CDR3 spells CASIHPGQGILTEAFF. CDR3 coding DNA: TGTGCCAGCATCCACCCGGGCCAGGGAATATTAACTGAAGCTTTCTTT.

The CDR3 sequence: CASGAHPHIATNEKLFF. CDR3 nucleotides: TGTGCCAGCGGTGCTCATCCTCACATTGCAACTAATGAAAAACTGTTTTTT. V is TRBV28 and J is TRBJ1-4; D is uncertain. The CDR3 runs to 17 residues. Trimming stripped 8 bases from V and 0 bases from J, with 19 bases between. The V gene's germline CDR1 is MDHEN and CDR2 SYDVKM.

V is TRBV27 and J is TRBJ1-1; D gene ambiguous. V shed 3 bases and J shed 0 bases, with 8 bases lying between them. The CDR3 loop spans 14 amino acids. CDR1 is MNHEY and CDR2 is SMNVEV in the germline V gene (reference sequence). The CDR3 loop is CASSLRAMNTEAFF. In nucleotides, the CDR3 is TGTGCCAGCAGTTTGAGAGCGATGAACACTGAAGCTTTCTTT.

The CDR3 spells CASIRDRGNTEAFF. The CDR3 DNA is TGTGCCAGCATTAGGGACAGGGGAAACACTGAAGCTTTCTTT. The chain combines TRBV2 with TRBJ1-1, with 10 bases lining up with TRBD1. Trimming at V came to 7 bases and at J to 2 bases, leaving 4 bases not matched to a gene. This CDR3 contains 14 residues. Germline CDR1 reads SNHLY; CDR2 reads FYNNEI.

The V gene is TRBV6-6, the J gene TRBJ2-5, with D possibly being TRBD2 (5 bases). The CDR3 has 14 amino acids. The germline V gene has CDR1 MNHNY and CDR2 SVGAGI (reference sequence). Between the trimmed V and J ends, which lost 2 bases and 4 bases, there was a span of 11 bases. This CDR3 reads CASSYGPGGETQYF. CDR3 nucleotides: TGTGCCAGCAGTTACGGACCCGGAGGAGAGACCCAGTACTTC.

This clone was counted a single time. V is TRBV2 and J is TRBJ2-7, with D unresolved. The CDR3 sequence is 13 residues long. Germline CDR1 reads SNHLY; CDR2 reads FYNNEI. V lost 1 base to trimming and J lost 0 bases, with 4 bases between them. In DNA form, the CDR3 reads TGTGCCAGCAGTGAAGGCAGCTCCTACGAGCAGTACTTC. Translated, it gives CASSEGSSYEQYF.

This chain links TRBV29-1 with TRBJ1-3; D call uncertain. This CDR3 region has 14 residues. Germline CDR1 SQVTM, CDR2 ANQGSEA. Between the trimmed V and J ends, which lost 8 bases and 0 bases, there was a span of 14 bases. The CDR3 sequence: CSIREGGSGNTIYF. The CDR3 nucleotides read TGCAGCATCCGGGAGGGCGGCTCTGGAAACACCATATATTTT.

CDR3 coding DNA: TGTGCCAGCAGCCAAGTCGAACAGGGCAGGCAAGAGACCCAGTACTTC. It yields the protein CASSQVEQGRQETQYF. V and J are TRBV3-1 (or the pseudogene TRBV3-2) and TRBJ2-5; D perhaps matches TRBD1 (6 bases). The CDR3 length is 16 residues. Trimming removed 1 base from V and 2 bases from J, with 14 bases in between. Per the germline V gene, CDR1 is LGHDT and CDR2 is YNNKEL (reference sequence).

This chain joins TRBV4-3 and TRBJ1-1; the D gene is possibly TRBD1 (5 bases). The CDR3 length is 14 residues. V gave up 0 bases and J gave up 4 bases, with 9 bases separating them. The germline V gene has CDR1 LGHNA and CDR2 YSLEER. The CDR3 reads CASSQDRALTEAFF. The CDR3 coding sequence is TGCGCCAGCAGCCAAGACAGGGCGCTCACTGAAGCTTTCTTT.

The chain uses TRBV5-4 and TRBJ1-1, with no clear D. The germline V and J ends were trimmed by 0 bases and 0 bases, with 12 bases remaining between them. CDR3 length: 16 amino acids. Per the germline V gene, CDR1 is SGHNT and CDR2 is YYREEE (reference sequence). CDR3 coding DNA: TGTGCCAGCAGCTTGGGCGGGCGGGGTTTGAACACTGAAGCTTTCTTT. Translating it yields CASSLGGRGLNTEAFF.